One sample yielded the 24 T cell receptor beta chains listed below, sequenced in a study of blood T cell repertoires in COVID-19 (dated by TCRdb to the early 2020s). The library was prepared using the immunoSEQ multiplex PCR assay. TCRdb stores this immuneACCESS table with in-frame sequences only. Part of the clones is absent; in the studies checked, under half of the shortfall reflects unresolved V genes, and no reason is known for the rest. The sample table shows roughly 130,000 clones, and around four fifths are seen once. Approximately 8.7% of the sample comes from the top ten. The sequenced sample was peripheral blood. These receptors were collected from a man between 40 and 49 years old with active or convalescent COVID-19.

In its sample, this clone was seen a few times. This sequence joins TRBV9 and TRBJ2-2, with TRBD2 matching over 11 bases. This CDR3 comprises 16 residues. V trimming: 6 bases; J trimming: 7 bases; junction bases outside the gene matches: 11. Germline values: CDR1 SGDLS, CDR2 YYNGEE. CDR3 region: CASMRGSGGDGGELFF. As DNA, the CDR3 is TGTGCCAGCATGCGTGGTAGCGGGGGGGATGGCGGGGAGCTGTTTTTT.

This clone was seen a handful of times. V usage is TRBV6-5 and J usage is TRBJ1-6; D is unclear. CDR3 length: 12 amino acids. With 0 bases removed from V and 13 bases from J, the gap between germline ends came to 7 bases. CDR1 and CDR2 from the germline V gene are MNHEY and SVGAGI. As DNA, the CDR3 is TGTGCCAGCAGTTACTCATCTTATCCCCTCCACTTT. It yields the protein CASSYSSYPLHF.

The gene calls are TRBV30 and TRBJ2-7, with TRBD1 as a possible D gene (5 bases). V lost 4 bases and J 2 bases, leaving 12 bases between the germline ends. The CDR3 loop spans 13 amino acids. Germline loops: CDR1 GTSNPN, CDR2 SVGIG (reference sequence). The CDR3, as DNA: TGTGCCTGGACCTTAGACAGCACCTACGAGCAGTACTTC. Protein: CAWTLDSTYEQYF.

This clone has a single count. The chain has TRBV7-9 and TRBJ2-4; TRBD2 agrees at 8 bases. Germline V gene data show CDR1 as SEHNR and CDR2 as FQNEAQ (reference sequence). The CDR3 runs 15 residues. Losses at the gene ends were 5 bases for V and 8 bases for J; bases not matched to a gene: 11. DNA for the CDR3: TGTGCCAGCAGCGCCGGGAGGGGGAGAGAGGACATTCAGTACTTC. This gives the protein CASSAGRGREDIQYF.

The chain combines TRBV5-1 with TRBJ2-7; 9 nucleotides align to TRBD1. Trimming removed 4 bases from V and 3 bases from J; junction bases left unmatched: 5. The CDR3 is made up of 14 amino acids. Germline V gene data show CDR1 as SGHRS and CDR2 as YFSETQ. The CDR3 loop reads CASSQGQGLYEQYF. DNA of the CDR3: TGCGCCAGCAGCCAGGGACAGGGTCTCTACGAGCAGTACTTC.

This clone has a single count. The rearrangement uses TRBV4-2 and TRBJ1-2; 9 bases are a match to TRBD1. Per the germline V gene, CDR1 is LGHNA and CDR2 is YNFKEQ. The CDR3 length is 16 residues. V lost 4 bases, J lost 4 bases, and 10 bases stayed unmatched. This chain's CDR3 is CASSPQQGADPYGYTF. In nucleotides, the CDR3 is TGTGCCAGCAGCCCACAACAGGGGGCCGACCCCTATGGCTACACCTTC.

The chain employs TRBV2 and TRBJ2-5, with D tentatively TRBD2 (5 bases). The V end lost 8 bases, the J end lost 1 base, and 11 bases lay between the germline ends. The CDR3 is 13 residues long. Germline CDR1 SNHLY, CDR2 FYNNEI. CDR3 residues: CASERGSQETQYF. Written as DNA, the CDR3 is TGTGCCAGCGAGCGAGGGAGCCAAGAGACCCAGTACTTC.

J is TRBJ1-1 and V is TRBV5-4; possibly TRBD1 for D (6 bases). The CDR3 sequence is 16 residues long. V lost 4 bases to trimming and J lost 4 bases, with 20 bases between them. Germline CDR1 SGHNT, CDR2 YYREEE (reference sequence). For the CDR3, the DNA is TGTGCCAGCAGCCTGGGTAGGGGGGGGGAACTCACTGAAGCTTTCTTT. Translated, it gives CASSLGRGGELTEAFF.

Concerning this clone: Just one base apart from a much larger clone, this may be a read error. This sample also contains other DNA sequences that code for the same CDR3. The chain links TRBV19 to TRBJ2-7; D might be TRBD1 (6 bases). CDR3 length equals 13 residues. Per germline, CDR1 LNHDA and CDR2 SQIVND (reference sequence). The V and J ends lost 2 bases and 5 bases respectively, with 10 bases between them. The CDR3 DNA reads as TGTGCCAGTAGTATACAGGGGAGCCACGAGCAGTACTTC. The encoded protein is CASSIQGSHEQYF.

This chain connects TRBV10-3 to TRBJ1-1; D remains ambiguous. This CDR3 has 14 amino acids. The germline V gene has CDR1 ENHRY and CDR2 SYGVKD. The V end was cut by 3 bases, the J end by 1 base, with 9 bases between. As DNA, the CDR3 is TGTGCCATCAGTGAATTACAGCCGAACACTGAAGCTTTCTTT. It encodes CAISELQPNTEAFF.

The rearrangement joins TRBV2 to TRBJ1-4, with TRBD1 matching over 7 bases. The CDR3 sequence is 12 residues long. After removal of 6 bases from V and 8 bases from J, the junction contained 3 bases not matched to a gene. Germline V gives CDR1 SNHLY, CDR2 FYNNEI. The DNA for the CDR3 is TGTGCCAGCAGACAGGGGCGCGAAAAACTGTTTTTT. Protein sequence: CASRQGREKLFF.

This sequence joins TRBV2 and TRBJ1-5; 7 nucleotides agree with TRBD1. V dropped 5 bases and J dropped 3; count of bases not matched to a gene: 4. Germline V gene data show CDR1 as SNHLY and CDR2 as FYNNEI. The CDR3 sequence is 14 residues long. The CDR3 reads CASSWTGYNQPQHF. The DNA of the CDR3 is TGTGCCAGCAGTTGGACAGGATACAATCAGCCCCAGCATTTT.

The chain couples TRBV6-2 or TRBV6-3 to TRBJ2-7; 9 bases map to TRBD1. The CDR3 loop spans 15 amino acids. Germline values: CDR1 MNHEY, CDR2 SVGEGT. V trimming: 5 bases; J trimming: 0 bases; junction bases outside the gene matches: 5. The CDR3 loop reads CASSLTGGFSYEQYF. The CDR3 DNA follows: TGTGCCAGCAGTCTGACAGGGGGATTCTCCTACGAGCAGTACTTC.

V and J are TRBV6-6 and TRBJ1-6; 8 bases agree with TRBD1. This CDR3 comprises 14 residues. The germline gives CDR1 MNHNY, CDR2 SVGAGI (reference sequence). Germline trimming cut 1 base from V and 12 bases from J; bases unmatched to any gene: 5. The CDR3: CASSYLDREEPLHF. For the CDR3, the DNA is TGTGCCAGCAGTTACTTGGACAGGGAGGAACCCCTCCACTTT.

The J gene is TRBJ2-5, the V gene TRBV9; TRBD2 agrees at 8 bases. The V and J ends lost 3 bases and 6 bases, in that order; junction bases with no gene match: 7. Germline CDR1 SGDLS, CDR2 YYNGEE. This CDR3 spans 14 amino acids. The CDR3 DNA follows: TGTGCCAGCAGCGCCGGGGGGGCCGGTAAGACCCAGTACTTC. Residues: CASSAGGAGKTQYF.

This chain connects TRBV7-2 to TRBJ1-3; D may be TRBD1 (6 bases). The germline V and J ends were trimmed by 2 bases and 2 bases, with 7 bases remaining between them. Per germline, CDR1 SGHTA and CDR2 FQGNSA. The CDR3 is 14 amino acids. In DNA, the CDR3 is TGTGCCAGCAGCTTAACAGGGCCTGGAAACACCATATATTTT. Translation gives CASSLTGPGNTIYF.

This chain uses TRBV6-2 or TRBV6-3 with TRBJ2-7; 10 positions agree with TRBD1. This CDR3 has 14 amino acids. V lost 6 bases, J lost 6 bases, and 8 bases stayed unmatched. CDR1 MNHEY and CDR2 SVGEGT come from the germline V gene. CDR3: CASSQYGTGVEQYF. As DNA, the CDR3 is TGTGCCAGCAGCCAATATGGGACAGGGGTCGAGCAGTACTTC.

The rearrangement uses TRBV7-9 and TRBJ1-6, with a weak D call TRBD1 (5 bases). Deletions cut 5 bases from V and 7 bases from J, with 9 bases between. The CDR3 has 13 amino acids. CDR1 SEHNR and CDR2 FQNEAQ come from the germline V gene (reference sequence). The CDR3 here is CASSPDSNSPLHF. CDR3 in DNA: TGTGCCAGCAGCCCAGACAGCAATTCACCCCTCCACTTT. The full variable domain, in which reference TRBV7-9 and TRBJ1-6 provide the parts outside the CDR3, is DTGVSQNPRHKITKRGQNVTFRCDPISEHNRLYWYRQTLGQGPEFLTYFQNEAQLEKSRLLSDRFSAERPKGSFSTLEIQRTEQGDSAMYLCASSPDSNSPLHFGNGTRLTVT.

J is TRBJ2-7 and V is TRBV5-6, with TRBD1 as a possible D gene (6 bases). Trimming removed 0 bases at V and 5 bases at J, with 9 bases between. Germline V gives CDR1 SGHDT, CDR2 YYEEEE. This CDR3 is built from 13 residues. The CDR3 sequence is CASSLEQGHEQYF. In nucleotides, the CDR3 is TGTGCCAGCAGCTTGGAACAGGGACACGAGCAGTACTTC.

The chain links TRBV9 to TRBJ2-2; D ambiguous. The CDR3 covers 15 residues. Germline V gene lookup returns CDR1 SGDLS and CDR2 YYNGEE. V was clipped by 0 bases and J by 2 bases, with 8 bases between them. The CDR3 DNA reads as TGTGCCAGCAGCGTAGCTACAGCTAACACCGGGGAGCTGTTTTTT. Residues: CASSVATANTGELFF.

J is TRBJ2-3 and V is TRBV9; D is possibly TRBD2 (5 bases). V lost 0 bases, J lost 4 bases, and 9 bases lay in between. The CDR3 covers 14 residues. Germline CDR1 SGDLS, CDR2 YYNGEE. The CDR3 loop reads CASSVVSVSDTQYF. The DNA of the CDR3 is TGTGCCAGCAGCGTAGTTAGCGTTTCAGATACGCAGTATTTT.

The CDR3 DNA is TGTGCCAGCAGCTTAGGAGTAGGCGGAATGGGTCAGCCCCAGCATTTT. It translates to CASSLGVGGMGQPQHF. The chain combines TRBV7-6 with TRBJ1-5; D call uncertain. V was trimmed by 1 base and J by 6 bases, leaving 16 bases between them. Germline V gives CDR1 SGHVS, CDR2 FNYEAQ. The CDR3 consists of 16 residues.

This chain joins TRBV7-2 and TRBJ2-7, with D possibly TRBD2 on 6 matching bases. The CDR3 has 12 amino acids. V was clipped by 3 bases and J by 6 bases, with 9 bases between them. Germline V gene sequence: CDR1 SGHTA, CDR2 FQGNSA. The CDR3 DNA reads TGTGCCAGCAGCTTTTTCGGGGGCGAGCAGTACTTC. Its protein is CASSFFGGEQYF.

The chain links TRBV5-4 to TRBJ2-2, with 8 bases lining up with TRBD2. Per the germline V gene, CDR1 is SGHNT and CDR2 is YYREEE (reference sequence). This CDR3 is 15 amino acids long. With V trimmed by 0 bases and J by 4 bases, 2 bases remained unmatched. CDR3 sequence (DNA): TGTGCCAGCAGCTTGGTCGGGGGGGGCACCGGGGAGCTGTTTTTT. Translating gives CASSLVGGGTGELFF.